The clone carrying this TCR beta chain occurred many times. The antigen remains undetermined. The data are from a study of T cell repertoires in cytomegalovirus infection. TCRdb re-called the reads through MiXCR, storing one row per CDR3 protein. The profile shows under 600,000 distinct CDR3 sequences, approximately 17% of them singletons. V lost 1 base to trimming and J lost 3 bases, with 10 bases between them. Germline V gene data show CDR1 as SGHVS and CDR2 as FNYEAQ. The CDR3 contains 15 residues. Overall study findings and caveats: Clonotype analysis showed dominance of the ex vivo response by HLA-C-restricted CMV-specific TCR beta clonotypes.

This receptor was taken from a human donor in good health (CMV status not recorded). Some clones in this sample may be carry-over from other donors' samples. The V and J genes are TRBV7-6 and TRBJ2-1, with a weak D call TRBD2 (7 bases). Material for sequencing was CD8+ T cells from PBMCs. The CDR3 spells CASSLEGGDYNEQFF. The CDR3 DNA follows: TGTGCCAGCAGCTTAGAGGGGGGGGACTACAATGAGCAGTTCTTC.